A selection of T cell receptor beta chains follows, all from one sample in a study of T cell changes during pregnancy in multiple sclerosis. Produced via immunoSEQ multiplex PCR; TCRdb's table is partial and in-frame only. The data show roughly 120,000 clones, 92% seen once. The sample was peripheral blood, taken in the third trimester of pregnancy. These receptors came from a female donor with multiple sclerosis, enrolled in a pregnancy study. Both conserved end residues are part of each CDR3. The D gene is left open where the match is weak. Only part of the rows carry a size: once, few, many, or a class if the clone is expanded.

CASSPPHEGGETQYF,TGTGCCAGCTCACCACCCCACGAGGGCGGAGAGACCCAGTACTTC,.,TRBJ2-5,once,TRBV18
CAISESKVLAGGLYGYTF,TGTGCCATCAGTGAGTCGAAGGTGCTGGCAGGGGGCCTCTATGGCTACACCTTC,TRBD1,TRBJ1-2,.,TRBV10-3
CASSTTGDGYTF,TGTGCCAGCAGTACGACAGGAGATGGCTACACCTTC,.,TRBJ1-2,once,TRBV6-1
CASSRTGIYSPLHF,TGTGCCAGCAGTAGGACAGGGATTTATTCACCCCTCCACTTT,TRBD1,TRBJ1-6,.,TRBV6-6
CASSVIPAAGGTNEQFF,TGTGCCAGCAGCGTAATTCCCGCAGCGGGGGGCACTAATGAGCAGTTCTTC,TRBD2,TRBJ2-1,.,TRBV9
CASSPRAGYSYEQYF,TGTGCCAGCAGTCCTCGAGCGGGCTACTCCTACGAGCAGTACTTC,.,TRBJ2-7,once,TRBV2
CAWSVGGARGPIQYF,TGTGCCTGGAGTGTTGGGGGGGCGAGGGGCCCAATTCAGTACTTC,.,TRBJ2-4,.,TRBV30
CASSLRTLNTEAFF,TGTGCCAGCAGCCTCCGGACATTGAACACTGAAGCTTTCTTT,.,TRBJ1-1,few,TRBV7-2
CASSSRDRPIEKLFF,TGTGCCAGCAGTTCCCGGGACAGACCGATTGAAAAACTGTTTTTT,TRBD1,TRBJ1-4,once,TRBV28
CASSQEGAQETQYF,TGCGCCAGCAGTCAAGAGGGAGCCCAAGAGACCCAGTACTTC,.,TRBJ2-5,.,TRBV4-1
CASSLRRTGGTDTQYF,TGTGCCAGCAGCTTAAGACGGACAGGGGGCACAGATACGCAGTATTTT,TRBD1,TRBJ2-3,.,TRBV7-3
CASTPADSYYEQYF,TGCGCCAGCACCCCCGCAGACAGCTACTACGAGCAGTACTTC,.,TRBJ2-7,.,TRBV5-1
CASSLLGGRDTEAFF,TGTGCCAGCAGCTTACTAGGGGGCAGGGACACTGAAGCTTTCTTT,TRBD1,TRBJ1-1,.,TRBV7-3
CASSTGTAEAFF,TGTGCCAGTAGTACCGGGACAGCTGAAGCTTTCTTT,TRBD1,TRBJ1-1,.,TRBV19
CASSQSPGGGELFF,TGCGCCAGCAGCCAATCCCCGGGTGGAGGGGAGCTGTTTTTT,.,TRBJ2-2,.,TRBV5-1
CASSESSGTGVNTGELFF,TGTGCCAGCAGTGAGTCCTCCGGGACAGGGGTGAACACCGGGGAGCTGTTTTTT,TRBD1,TRBJ2-2,.,TRBV9
CASRPGLSTDTQYF,TGTGCCAGCAGACCGGGACTCAGCACAGATACGCAGTATTTT,.,TRBJ2-3,.,TRBV7-2
CASSLGQPSSGNTIYF,TGCGCCAGCAGCTTAGGACAGCCGAGCTCTGGAAACACCATATATTTT,.,TRBJ1-3,.,TRBV5-1
CASSVVRDRTEAFF,TGTGCCAGCAGCGTAGTGAGGGATCGCACTGAAGCTTTCTTT,.,TRBJ1-1,.,TRBV9
CASIGTGGPTNEKLFF,TGTGCCAGTATTGGGACAGGGGGGCCAACTAATGAAAAACTGTTTTTT,TRBD1,TRBJ1-4,.,TRBV19
CASSHGLAGGSSTDTQYF,TGTGCCAGCTCACACGGTCTAGCGGGAGGATCTAGCACAGATACGCAGTATTTT,TRBD2,TRBJ2-3,.,TRBV18
CAINSGVPYNEQFF,TGTGCCATCAATAGCGGGGTTCCCTACAATGAGCAGTTCTTC,TRBD2,TRBJ2-1,.,TRBV10-3
CASSLGFTHPVYF,TGTGCCAGCAGCTTAGGCTTCACCCACCCGGTGTACTTC,.,TRBJ2-7,.,TRBV11-1
CASSLSYRSYNEQFF,TGTGCCAGCAGCTTATCCTATAGATCCTACAATGAGCAGTTCTTC,.,TRBJ2-1,once,TRBV7-9
CASSATIYGYTF,TGTGCCAGCAGTGCCACTATCTATGGCTACACCTTC,.,TRBJ1-2,once,TRBV6-6
CASSLITDNYGYTF,TGTGCCAGCAGCTTAATAACAGACAACTATGGCTACACCTTC,.,TRBJ1-2,.,TRBV5-4
CASSEIAGRTDTQYF,TGCGCCAGCAGCGAAATAGCGGGGCGCACAGATACGCAGTATTTT,TRBD2,TRBJ2-3,.,TRBV5-1
CASSRWTAGYGYTF,TGTGCCAGCAGCAGATGGACAGCCGGCTATGGCTACACCTTC,.,TRBJ1-2,.,TRBV28
CASKRSAGFYNEQFF,TGCGCCAGCAAACGTTCAGCGGGGTTCTACAATGAGCAGTTCTTC,TRBD2,TRBJ2-1,.,TRBV4-1